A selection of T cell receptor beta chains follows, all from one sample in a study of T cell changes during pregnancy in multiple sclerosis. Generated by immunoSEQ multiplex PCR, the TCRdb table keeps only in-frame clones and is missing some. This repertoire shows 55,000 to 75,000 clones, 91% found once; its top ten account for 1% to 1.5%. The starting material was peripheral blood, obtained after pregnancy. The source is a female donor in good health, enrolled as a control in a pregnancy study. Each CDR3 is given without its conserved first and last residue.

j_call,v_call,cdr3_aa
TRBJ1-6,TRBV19,ASSIFGDRGDSPLH
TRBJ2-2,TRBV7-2,ASSLYNTGELF
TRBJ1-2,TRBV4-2,ASSQETLRGGNPYGYT
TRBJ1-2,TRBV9,ASSVSSDYGYT
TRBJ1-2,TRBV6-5,ASSPRTGDYGYT
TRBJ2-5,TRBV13,ASSHRSSGETQY
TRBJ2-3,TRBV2,ASIAGVPTDTQY
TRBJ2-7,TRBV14,ASSWQTSGRYEQY
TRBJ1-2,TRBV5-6,ASSSTGRSIYT
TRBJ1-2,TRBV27,ALLAGGDYGYT
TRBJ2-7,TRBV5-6,ASSMTGPYEQY
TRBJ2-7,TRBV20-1,SATDGDEQY
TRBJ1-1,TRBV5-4,ASSSGGHVRTEAF
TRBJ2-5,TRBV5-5,ASSLRMREETQY
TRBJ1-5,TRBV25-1,ASSQTGTYQPQH
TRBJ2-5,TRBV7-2,ASSLGGGSEETQY
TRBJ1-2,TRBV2,ASSPDRGPNYGYT
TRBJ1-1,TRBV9,ASSVGRDRGLSTEAF
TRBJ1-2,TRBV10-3,AISEFTGGEGYT
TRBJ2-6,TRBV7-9,ASSSLQGINSGANVLT
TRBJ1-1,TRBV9,ASSVGGTGNTEAF